The clone carrying this TCR beta chain was seen more than once but under ten times. This sample is part of a study of blood T cells in healthy people across ages. The germline V and J ends were trimmed by 3 bases and 1 base, with 12 bases remaining between them. Per the germline V gene, CDR1 is MGHRA and CDR2 is YSYEKL. This CDR3 is built from 15 residues. A J-beta primer mix and a sample-barcoded 5' primer were used in a second PCR of roughly 6 to 11 cycles. TCRdb re-called the 5' RACE reads with MiXCR, one entry per CDR3 protein. The table lists 800,000 to 1,300,000 distinct CDR3 sequences, almost 25% of them singletons. This sample also appeared in a second study, on T cells of mothers and their children.

The chain couples TRBV4-1 to TRBJ2-5; tentatively, D is TRBD2 (6 bases). The receptor comes from a girl aged 2 to 10 in good health. Material for sequencing was blood. The CDR3 sequence: CASSQEGRTQETQYF. For the CDR3, the DNA is TGCGCCAGCAGCCAGGAGGGACGGACCCAAGAGACCCAGTACTTC.